This entry lists 8 T cell receptor beta chains sequenced from one sample in a study of CD4 T cells in relation to SARS-CoV-2 and coronaviruses. Before the COVID-19 pandemic, during about 2011-2019, CD4+ T cells were taken from unexposed donors. Isolation of CD4+ T cells took place after around 11 days in culture. The antigens for these receptors are not known. Profiling relied on immunoSEQ multiplex PCR, and the TCRdb table lists in-frame clones only, not all of them. The table shows under 25,000 clones, with 76% occurring only once. The sample consisted of CD4+ T cells from PBMCs, cultured in vitro. The receptors originated from a human donor in good health.

Only one count was recorded for this clone. The genes are TRBV9 and TRBJ2-3; 8 nucleotides match TRBD2. The V gene's germline CDR1 is SGDLS and CDR2 YYNGEE. The CDR3 contains 17 residues. J was trimmed by 4 bases and V by 0 bases; bases with no gene match: 10. CDR3 amino acids: CASSVGNLAGFADTQYF. In DNA, the CDR3 is TGTGCCAGCAGCGTAGGCAACTTAGCGGGGTTTGCAGATACGCAGTATTTT.

The chain uses TRBV5-1 and TRBJ1-4; TRBD1 aligns across 9 bases. This CDR3 has 16 amino acids. The germline CDR1 and CDR2 sequences are SGHRS and YFSETQ. With 4 bases clipped from V and 7 bases from J, the junction kept 11 bases outside the gene matches. CDR3 sequence: CASSEVTGTGTEKLFF. The CDR3 DNA follows: TGCGCCAGCAGCGAAGTTACCGGGACAGGGACTGAAAAACTGTTTTTT.

The chain combines TRBV3-1 (or the pseudogene TRBV3-2) with TRBJ2-3; TRBD2 matches 9 bases. Germline V gene lookup returns CDR1 LGHDT and CDR2 YNNKEL (reference sequence). Trimming at V came to 4 bases and at J to 7 bases, leaving 12 bases not matched to a gene. The CDR3 runs to 16 residues. The CDR3 region is CASSLLPSGVTHTQYF. CDR3 nucleotides: TGTGCCAGCAGCCTCCTCCCTAGCGGGGTAACTCATACGCAGTATTTT.

The gene calls are TRBV18 and TRBJ1-3; weak D call: TRBD1 (6 bases). Germline-derived CDR1 and CDR2 are KGHSH and LQKENI. V was clipped by 8 bases and J by 6 bases, with 14 bases between them. The CDR3 is made up of 13 amino acids. The DNA for the CDR3 is TGTGCCAGCCTCCGGGGGCTGGCAAACACCATATATTTT. This gives the protein CASLRGLANTIYF.

The genes are TRBV6-5 and TRBJ2-7, with 8 bases identical to TRBD2. The germline CDR1 and CDR2 sequences are MNHEY and SVGAGI. V dropped 3 bases and J dropped 2; count of bases not matched to a gene: 3. CDR3 size: 14 residues. The chain's CDR3 is CASSYNGRAYEQYF. The CDR3 DNA reads as TGTGCCAGCAGTTATAACGGGAGGGCCTACGAGCAGTACTTC.

This rearrangement joins TRBV7-2 to TRBJ2-3; D possibly corresponds to TRBD2 (7 bases). The germline V gene encodes CDR1 SGHTA and CDR2 FQGNSA. Trimming removed 4 bases at V and 2 bases at J, with 16 bases between. The CDR3 sequence is 16 residues long. In nucleotides, the CDR3 is TGTGCCAGCAGCTGGGAGGGGGGGGGATCCACAGATACGCAGTATTTT. It is translated as CASSWEGGGSTDTQYF.

This sequence joins TRBV7-9 and TRBJ1-2, with TRBD1 matching over 7 bases. CDR3 length: 16 amino acids. After removal of 5 bases from V and 4 bases from J, the junction contained 13 bases not matched to a gene. Germline values: CDR1 SEHNR, CDR2 FQNEAQ (reference sequence). CDR3 coding DNA: TGTGCCAGCAGCGAGTTACAGGGGTCCGCTTCCTATGGCTACACCTTC. Translation gives CASSELQGSASYGYTF. Full variable domain (rest looked up from reference TRBV7-9 and TRBJ1-2): DTGVSQNPRHKITKRGQNVTFRCDPISEHNRLYWYRQTLGQGPEFLTYFQNEAQLEKSRLLSDRFSAERPKGSFSTLEIQRTEQGDSAMYLCASSELQGSASYGYTFGSGTRLTVV.

This sequence joins TRBV28 and TRBJ2-2, with D possibly matching TRBD1 (6 bases). V lost 0 bases and J 4 bases, leaving 15 bases between the germline ends. This CDR3 region has 17 residues. Looked up from germline, CDR1 is MDHEN and CDR2 is SYDVKM. CDR3 sequence: CASSLWGPTGFTGELFF. The CDR3 region has the DNA TGTGCCAGCAGTTTATGGGGCCCGACAGGCTTCACCGGGGAGCTGTTTTTT.